The 15 T cell receptor beta chains given below trace back to one sample, sequenced in a study of human T cells and chemical hapten exposure. In TCRdb, the RACE reads were re-called with MiXCR into one record per CDR3 protein. The sample includes about 69,000 distinct CDR3 sequences, approximately 29% seen only once; the top ten take around 8.9%. Time point defined: patch test 1, 2 weeks after DPC sensitization. Regarding treatment: therapeutic diphenylcyclopropenone sensitization with weekly scalp DPC. Specimen: whole blood, collected in connection with sensitization to the hapten diphenylcyclopropenone (DPC). These receptors were obtained from a man in his forties or fifties with alopecia areata. Some clones in this sample may be carry-over from other donors' samples.

This clonotype showed up just a few times. The V and J genes are TRBV7-2 and TRBJ1-5, with D uncertain. Deletions cut 3 bases from V and 4 bases from J, with 13 bases between. The CDR3 is 15 amino acids. The germline V gene encodes CDR1 SGHTA and CDR2 FQGNSA. Here the CDR3 reads CASSFSSSGNQPQHF. CDR3 DNA sequence: TGTGCCAGCAGCTTTAGTTCCTCGGGGAATCAGCCCCAGCATTTT.

To note about this clonotype: The junction departs from germline at one end; a sequencing error may be responsible. The chain joins TRBV7-8 to TRBJ2-3; TRBD1 agrees at 8 bases. CDR1 is SGHVS and CDR2 is FQNEAQ in the germline V gene. This CDR3 region has 15 residues. The CDR3 DNA is TGTGCCAGCAGCTCGGGACAGGTACTCGCAGATACGCAGTGTTTT. Protein sequence: CASSSGQVLADTQCF. Drawing the rest from reference TRBV7-8 and TRBJ2-3, the complete variable domain is GAGVSQSPRYKVAKRGQDVALRCDPISGHVSLFWYQQALGQGPEFLTYFQNEAQLDKSGLPSDRFFAERPEGSVSTLKIQRTQQEDSAVYLCASSSGQVLADTQCFGPGTRLTVL.

For the CDR3, the DNA is TGTGCCAGCAGAGGACAGGGGGGGAACACTGAAGCTTTCTTT. Translation gives CASRGQGGNTEAFF. The V call is TRBV6-5, the J call TRBJ1-1; 10 positions agree with TRBD1. Germline V gene lookup returns CDR1 MNHEY and CDR2 SVGAGI. This CDR3 comprises 14 residues. Unmatched junction bases numbered 2, after V lost 6 bases and J lost 1 base.

In the case of this clonotype: A much bigger clone sits one base away, suggesting this may be a read error. V and J are TRBV2 and TRBJ1-1; no clear D. The CDR3 loop spans 15 amino acids. CDR1 is SNHLY and CDR2 is FYNNEI in the germline V gene. The CDR3 loop is CASSERGDLNTETFF. CDR3 in DNA: TGTGCCAGCAGTGAGCGAGGAGACCTGAACACTGAAACTTTCTTT.

This chain connects TRBV7-2 to TRBJ2-7; TRBD2 agrees at 12 bases. Germline V gene data show CDR1 as SGHTA and CDR2 as FQGNSA. The CDR3 extends over 15 amino acids. The junction had 5 bases not matched to a gene; V was cut back by 5 bases and J by 3 bases. As DNA, the CDR3 is TGTGCCAGCAGCCCGACTAGCGGGAGTTTCTACGAGCAGTACTTC. Translated: CASSPTSGSFYEQYF.

V is TRBV6-6 and J is TRBJ1-1; no reliable D call. The germline gives CDR1 MNHNY, CDR2 SVGAGI (reference sequence). This CDR3 has 14 residues. V was trimmed by 2 bases and J by 1 base, leaving 8 bases between them. Here the CDR3 reads CASSYGRENTEAFF. CDR3 nucleotide sequence: TGTGCCAGCAGTTACGGGAGGGAGAACACTGAAGCTTTCTTT.

This clonotype appeared a few times. The chain joins TRBV5-8 to TRBJ1-5; D may be TRBD1 (6 bases). This CDR3 comprises 15 residues. In germline, CDR1 is SGHTS, CDR2 YDEGEE. V was trimmed by 0 bases and J by 6 bases, leaving 13 bases between them. The CDR3 is CASSLGQAEVQPQHF. Here the CDR3 DNA reads TGTGCCAGCAGCTTGGGACAGGCAGAGGTTCAGCCCCAGCATTTT. Full variable domain (rest looked up from reference TRBV5-8 and TRBJ1-5): EAGVTQSPTHLIKTRGQQATLRCSPISGHTSVYWYQQALGLGLQFLLWYDEGEERNRGNFPPRFSGRQFPNYSSELNVNALELEDSALYLCASSLGQAEVQPQHFGDGTRLSIL.

This chain connects TRBV20-1 to TRBJ2-1; D gene uncertain. Trimming left V 7 bases short and J 8 bases short, with 18 bases between. CDR1 is DFQATT, CDR2 SNEGSKA, per germline (reference sequence). CDR3 length: 13 amino acids. The CDR3 DNA reads TGCAGTGTCCGCGGCCTGACCCTGGATGAGCAGTTCTTC. It codes for CSVRGLTLDEQFF.

J is TRBJ1-2 and V is TRBV12-3 or TRBV12-4; a possible D gene is TRBD1 (5 bases). The CDR3 is 13 residues long. V lost 3 bases and J lost 2, with 7 bases in between. CDR3 DNA sequence: TGTGCCAGCAGTTTGGGGGTGAACTATGGCTACACCTTC. Protein sequence: CASSLGVNYGYTF.

In its sample, this clonotype was seen a few times. This chain joins TRBV6-1 and TRBJ1-5; 7 positions agree with TRBD1. The CDR3 extends over 15 amino acids. V trimming: 2 bases; J trimming: 4 bases; junction bases outside the gene matches: 5. Germline CDR1 MNHNS, CDR2 SASEGT. DNA of the CDR3: TGTGCCAGCAGTGAAATGGGGACAGATAATCAGCCCCAGCATTTT. It is translated as CASSEMGTDNQPQHF.

V gene TRBV6-2 or TRBV6-3 combines with J gene TRBJ1-1; 7 nucleotides match TRBD1. Germline CDR1 is MNHEY and CDR2 is SVGEGT. This CDR3 comprises 15 residues. The trim removed 5 bases at V and 3 bases at J, leaving 9 bases unmatched. The CDR3 region has the DNA TGTGCCAGCAGTCTACGAGACAGGGTGGACACTGAAGCTTTCTTT. This codes for CASSLRDRVDTEAFF.

The CDR3 coding sequence is TGCAGTGCTAGAGGATGGCAGGAATACGAGCAGTACTTC. Amino acid sequence: CSARGWQEYEQYF. The chain uses TRBV20-1 and TRBJ2-7; D is undetermined. CDR3 length equals 13 residues. V was pared by 1 base and J by 4 bases, with 11 bases between. Germline assignment: CDR1 DFQATT and CDR2 SNEGSKA (reference sequence).

The J gene is TRBJ2-1, the V gene TRBV9, with D tentatively TRBD1 or TRBD2 (5 bases each). The CDR3 totals 14 residues. Germline V lookup: CDR1 SGDLS, CDR2 YYNGEE. V gave up 2 bases and J gave up 5 bases, with 11 bases separating them. DNA of the CDR3: TGTGCCAGCAGCGTCTCCGGGACCAACAATGAGCAGTTCTTC. It is translated as CASSVSGTNNEQFF. Full variable domain (missing parts from reference TRBV9 and TRBJ2-1): DSGVTQTPKHLITATGQRVTLRCSPRSGDLSVYWYQQSLDQGLQFLIQYYNGEERAKGNILERFSAQQFPDLHSELNLSSLELGDSALYFCASSVSGTNNEQFFGPGTRLTVL.

The rearrangement joins TRBV9 to TRBJ2-7, with 7 bases fitting TRBD1. The CDR3 loop spans 15 amino acids. The V gene's germline CDR1 is SGDLS and CDR2 YYNGEE. V lost 0 bases and J lost 1; bases outside the gene matches: 4. The CDR3 spells CASSVGGTVSYEQYF. The DNA of the CDR3 is TGTGCCAGCAGCGTAGGGGGGACAGTTTCCTACGAGCAGTACTTC.

J is TRBJ2-1 and V is TRBV20-1, with D perhaps matching TRBD1 (5 bases). There are 13 residues in the CDR3. The germline V gene encodes CDR1 DFQATT and CDR2 SNEGSKA (reference sequence). V gave up 4 bases and J gave up 2 bases, with 9 bases separating them. The CDR3 region is CSAIRVTYNEQFF. CDR3 DNA sequence: TGCAGTGCTATCAGGGTTACCTACAATGAGCAGTTCTTC.